This TCR beta chain comes out of a study of T cells in localized non-small cell lung cancer. Study-level findings and limits: Uninvolved adjacent lung showed higher T cell clonality than tumor. Paired adjacent lung recovered a median roughly 54 of the top 100 tumor clones. In the blood, greater T cell density corresponded to longer overall survival.

Germline V lookup: CDR1 MDHEN, CDR2 SYDVKM. V lost 4 bases to trimming and J lost 3 bases, with 6 bases between them. This CDR3 is 12 amino acids long. Libraries were prepared by immunoSEQ multiplex PCR; TCRdb keeps only in-frame clonotypes and omits some of them. The sample comprises roughly 35,000 clones, roughly 87% of which are singletons, and less than 9.5% rests with the top ten. This clone was observed a single time. What it binds is unknown. The TCR sequence derives from a woman aged 40-69 years with stage I lung adenocarcinoma. The chain carries TRBV28 and TRBJ1-1; D call uncertain. This sample comprised peripheral blood, obtained before any cancer treatment. The CDR3 reads CASSSRHTEAFF. The CDR3 DNA is TGTGCCAGCAGTTCGAGGCACACTGAAGCTTTCTTT.